Detailed here is one TCR beta chain. Its cognate antigen is unknown. Unstimulated Tregs (CD4+CD25+CD127-) and CD4+CD25- non-Tregs were sorted from PBMCs. This table comes from immunoSEQ multiplex PCR, and its TCRdb copy is limited to in-frame clones, with some not included. The sample holds under 300,000 clones, about 86% seen once. This specimen belongs to a study of Tregs in tolerant kidney transplant recipients. Study observations and caveats: No direct test of biological reproducibility was done here. Few patients were studied, so findings need validation in larger groups.

V shed 10 bases, J shed 6 bases, and the junction held 8 bases outside the gene matches. Germline V gene data show CDR1 as KGHSH and CDR2 as LQKENI. The length of the CDR3 is 13 residues. This TCR was sampled from a human donor in good health. The sample comprised CD4+ T cells from blood. The J gene is TRBJ2-2, the V gene TRBV18; 7 bases are shared with TRBD2. CDR3 nucleotide sequence: TGTGCCACCCGACGGCGGGAGTCCGGGGAGCTGTTTTTT. Translated, it gives CATRRRESGELFF.